This T cell receptor beta chain was profiled in a study of blood T cell repertoires in COVID-19. At the level of the study: Samples representing acute and convalescent COVID-19 were sourced from the United States, Italy and Spain. Sources were T cells, B-cell-depleted T cells, or PBMCs; the material itself was cDNA or gDNA.

Libraries were prepared by immunoSEQ multiplex PCR; TCRdb keeps only in-frame clonotypes and omits some of them. There are about 220,000 clones in the sample; roughly 87% occur only once, and 2.6% lies in the top ten. Trimming removed 2 bases from V and 9 bases from J, with 17 bases in between. This CDR3 comprises 15 residues. Germline CDR1 reads SGHVS; CDR2 reads FQNEAQ. This chain links TRBV7-8 with TRBJ2-4; D may be TRBD1 (6 bases). The source is a woman aged 25 to 39 with acute COVID-19. The sequencing sample was made of PBMCs or T cells enriched from blood (not recorded which). This chain's CDR3 is CASSLQPTGLGIQYF. CDR3 nucleotides: TGTGCCAGCAGCTTACAGCCCACAGGGCTAGGCATTCAGTACTTC.